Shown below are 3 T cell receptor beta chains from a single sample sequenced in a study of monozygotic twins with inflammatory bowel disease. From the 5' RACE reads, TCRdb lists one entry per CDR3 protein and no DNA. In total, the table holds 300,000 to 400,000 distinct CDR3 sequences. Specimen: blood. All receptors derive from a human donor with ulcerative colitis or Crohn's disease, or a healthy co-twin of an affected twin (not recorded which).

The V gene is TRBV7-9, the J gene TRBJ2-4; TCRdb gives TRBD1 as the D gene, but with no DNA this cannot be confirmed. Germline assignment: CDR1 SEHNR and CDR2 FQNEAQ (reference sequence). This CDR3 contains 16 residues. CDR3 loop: CASSPEGARAKNIQYF.

CDR3 in amino acids: CATSDLGAASGETQYF. The chain carries TRBV24-1 and TRBJ2-5; TCRdb's D call of TRBD1 is untestable without DNA. CDR1 is KGHDR and CDR2 is SFDVKD in the germline V gene. The CDR3 contains 16 residues.

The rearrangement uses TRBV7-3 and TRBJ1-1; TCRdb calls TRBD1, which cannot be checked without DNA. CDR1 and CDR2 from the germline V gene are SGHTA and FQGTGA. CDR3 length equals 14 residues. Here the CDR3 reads CASRAYSGGTEAFF.